The 7 T cell receptor beta chains listed next were all sequenced from one sample in a study of blood T cell repertoires in COVID-19. Profiling relied on immunoSEQ multiplex PCR, and the TCRdb table lists in-frame clones only, not all of them. The data contain about 150,000 clones, about 80% of them seen just once; the ten biggest clones take up 9.2%. The specimen sequenced was PBMCs or T cells enriched from blood (not recorded which). These TCRs come from a man aged 50 to 60 who had recovered from COVID-19.

Only one count was recorded for this clone. This rearrangement joins TRBV30 to TRBJ2-1; TRBD2 aligns across 11 bases. Unmatched junction bases numbered 8, after V lost 0 bases and J lost 10 bases. The CDR3 runs to 15 residues. Germline CDR1 is GTSNPN and CDR2 is SVGIG (reference sequence). The CDR3 nucleotides are TGTGCCTGGAGTGTCCCCCTAGCGGGGGGCGGGGAGCAGTTCTTC. This encodes CAWSVPLAGGGEQFF.

The chain links TRBV27 to TRBJ2-4, with TRBD1 matching over 9 bases. This CDR3 has 16 amino acids. Unmatched junction bases numbered 7, after V lost 3 bases and J lost 4 bases. Germline V lookup: CDR1 MNHEY, CDR2 SMNVEV (reference sequence). In DNA, the CDR3 is TGTGCCAGCAGTTTCACTTACAGGGGGCGAAAAAACATTCAGTACTTC. This translates into CASSFTYRGRKNIQYF.

This chain uses TRBV7-2 with TRBJ2-7; the D is unclear. Germline V lookup: CDR1 SGHTA, CDR2 FQGNSA. Deletions cut 4 bases from V and 5 bases from J, with 12 bases between. CDR3 length: 13 amino acids. The CDR3 bases are TGTGCCAGCAGCTCCAGTTGGGCCAACGAGCAGTACTTC. As protein: CASSSSWANEQYF.

The genes are TRBV30 and TRBJ2-4; a weak D match, TRBD1 (5 bases). Between the trimmed V and J ends, which lost 5 bases and 2 bases, there was a span of 7 bases. From germline, CDR1 is GTSNPN and CDR2 SVGIG (reference sequence). There are 12 residues in the CDR3. CDR3 DNA sequence: TGTGCCTGGCAGGGCCCCAAAAACATTCAGTACTTC. It specifies CAWQGPKNIQYF.

This chain uses TRBV6-2 or TRBV6-3 with TRBJ1-5; D uncertain. Germline V lookup: CDR1 MNHEY, CDR2 SVGEGT. The CDR3 consists of 14 residues. V lost 0 bases and J 7 bases, leaving 10 bases between the germline ends. CDR3 sequence: CASSYSSPEQPQHF. The DNA for the CDR3 is TGTGCCAGCAGTTACTCGAGCCCCGAGCAGCCCCAGCATTTT.

This sequence joins TRBV6-5 and TRBJ1-2, with TRBD1 matching 7 bases. The V and J ends lost 5 bases and 2 bases, in that order; junction bases with no gene match: 2. Germline CDR1 reads MNHEY; CDR2 reads SVGAGI. This CDR3 has 13 amino acids. CDR3 protein: CASSQTGNYGYTF. DNA of the CDR3: TGTGCCAGCAGTCAGACAGGGAACTATGGCTACACCTTC.

The chain has TRBV28 and TRBJ1-1, with TRBD1 as a possible D gene (5 bases). V was clipped by 8 bases and J by 1 base, with 14 bases between them. The CDR3 spans 14 residues. Looked up from germline, CDR1 is MDHEN and CDR2 is SYDVKM. The CDR3 DNA follows: TGTGCCAGCGGACCCGGGGGAAGGAACACTGAAGCTTTCTTT. It yields the protein CASGPGGRNTEAFF. The whole variable domain, remainder taken from reference TRBV28 and TRBJ1-1, is DVKVTQSSRYLVKRTGEKVFLECVQDMDHENMFWYRQDPGLGLRLIYFSYDVKMKEKGDIPEGYSVSREKKERFSLILESASTNQTSMYLCASGPGGRNTEAFFGQGTRLTVV.